The 22 T cell receptor beta chains presented below share a single source sample, sequenced in a study of OX40 agonist ivuxolimab in advanced cancers. Library preparation employed the immunoSEQ multiplex PCR assay. Imported from immuneACCESS, the table was reduced by TCRdb to in-frame sequences with V and J called. These copies leave out some clones; in studies compared against another copy, an unresolved V gene accounts for under half, and the cause of the remainder is not known. Within this sample are tens of thousands of clones, with 75% to 85% of them counted one time only. The ten top clones hold 1.5% to 2% of the sample. Material: CD4+ or CD8+ T cells sorted from blood, obtained in a trial of the OX40 agonist ivuxolimab. These receptors came from an adult with an advanced solid tumor such as melanoma, head and neck, liver or kidney cancer.

In this sample, this clone turned up once. The chain carries TRBV5-1 and TRBJ2-3; 9 bases line up with TRBD2. The junction had 5 bases not matched to a gene; V was cut back by 2 bases and J by 4 bases. Germline V gene sequence: CDR1 SGHRS, CDR2 YFSETQ. This CDR3 region has 15 residues. CDR3 nucleotide sequence: TGCGCCAGCAGCTTTGGCGGGGGGGAATCAGATACGCAGTATTTT. Translating it yields CASSFGGGESDTQYF.

The V gene is TRBV18, the J gene TRBJ2-5; D is possibly TRBD1 (5 bases). This CDR3 region has 17 residues. Germline assignment: CDR1 KGHSH and CDR2 LQKENI. The ends were cut back, 10 bases at V and 0 bases at J, with 24 bases in the middle. CDR3 nucleotide sequence: TGTGCCACCCGAGGAGCCGAAACCAACAGGTACCAAGAGACCCAGTACTTC. Translated: CATRGAETNRYQETQYF.

The sample holds one count of this clone. V gene TRBV7-7 combines with J gene TRBJ2-3; 11 bases align to TRBD2. With 5 bases clipped from V and 2 bases from J, the junction kept 6 bases outside the gene matches. The V gene's germline CDR1 is SSHAT and CDR2 FNYEAQ (reference sequence). This CDR3 comprises 16 residues. DNA of the CDR3: TGTGCCAGCAGCCCAGGACTAGCGGGCCTCACAGATACGCAGTATTTT. Amino acid sequence: CASSPGLAGLTDTQYF. The full variable domain, in which reference TRBV7-7 and TRBJ2-3 provide the parts outside the CDR3, is GAGVSQSPRYKVTKRGQDVTLRCDPISSHATLYWYQQALGQGPEFLTYFNYEAQPDKSGLPSDRFSAERPEGSISTLTIQRTEQRDSAMYRCASSPGLAGLTDTQYFGPGTRLTVL.

This clone came up a few times. The genes are TRBV4-1 and TRBJ2-3, with D perhaps matching TRBD1 (6 bases). This CDR3 is 15 amino acids long. Germline loops: CDR1 MGHRA, CDR2 YSYEKL. The ends were cut back, 5 bases at V and 0 bases at J, with 12 bases in the middle. The CDR3 DNA reads TGCGCCAGCAGCTCTGGGACAATTAGCACAGATACGCAGTATTTT. Translated, it gives CASSSGTISTDTQYF.

The rearrangement uses TRBV28 and TRBJ1-2; no clear D. The V end lost 5 bases, the J end lost 5 bases, and 21 bases lay between the germline ends. From germline, CDR1 is MDHEN and CDR2 SYDVKM. The CDR3 is 16 residues long. CDR3 sequence (DNA): TGTGCCAGCAGTAACCCGCAAGTGCAGGCGGGGTATGGCTACACCTTC. This gives the protein CASSNPQVQAGYGYTF.

CDR3 in amino acids: CASSRKQGGGANVLTF. The CDR3 nucleotides read TGTGCCAGCAGCCGGAAACAGGGTGGTGGGGCCAACGTCCTGACTTTC. V gene TRBV14 combines with J gene TRBJ2-6, with D perhaps TRBD1 (6 bases). The V end lost 4 bases, the J end lost 3 bases, and 13 bases lay between the germline ends. This CDR3 has 16 amino acids. Germline CDR1 SGHDN, CDR2 FVKESK.

The rearrangement joins TRBV4-1 to TRBJ2-7, with TRBD1 identical over 8 bases. CDR3 size: 15 residues. CDR1 is MGHRA, CDR2 YSYEKL, per germline. J gave up 0 bases and V 4 bases, and 5 bases lay outside the gene matches. As DNA, the CDR3 is TGCGCCAGCAGCCCCGGACAGGGCCCCTCCTACGAGCAGTACTTC. Translating it yields CASSPGQGPSYEQYF.

V and J are TRBV7-2 and TRBJ2-1; D gene ambiguous. Between the trimmed V and J ends, which lost 3 bases and 9 bases, there was a span of 18 bases. Germline V CDR1 and CDR2: SGHTA, FQGNSA. The CDR3 spans 15 residues. CDR3 loop: CASSFHVTTPGEQFF. CDR3 nucleotides: TGTGCCAGCAGCTTCCATGTTACCACACCCGGTGAGCAGTTCTTC.

The chain couples TRBV7-2 to TRBJ2-5; D possibly corresponds to TRBD1 (6 bases). The J call is doubtful: the DNA matches TRBJ2-7 better. The CDR3 has 16 residues. The V gene's germline CDR1 is SGHTA and CDR2 FQGNSA. Here the CDR3 reads CASSSDRQYHSYEQYF. The CDR3 region has the DNA TGTGCCAGCAGCTCAGACAGGCAATATCACTCCTACGAGCAGTACTTC.

The chain combines TRBV6-1 with TRBJ1-6, with D unresolved. The CDR3 is made up of 13 amino acids. The V end lost 7 bases, the J end lost 7 bases, and 11 bases lay between the germline ends. In germline, CDR1 is MNHNS, CDR2 SASEGT. This CDR3 is CASIGLGNSPLHF. The CDR3 DNA sequence: TGTGCCAGCATCGGCTTAGGGAATTCACCCCTCCACTTT.

V usage is TRBV9 and J usage is TRBJ2-2; no reliable D call. With 4 bases removed from V and 0 bases from J, the gap between germline ends came to 13 bases. The CDR3 spans 16 residues. Germline V gene sequence: CDR1 SGDLS, CDR2 YYNGEE. The CDR3 loop is CASSQVTRPNTGELFF. The CDR3 DNA sequence: TGTGCCAGCAGCCAGGTGACACGCCCGAACACCGGGGAGCTGTTTTTT.

V is TRBV11-3 and J is TRBJ2-5; 8 nucleotides align to TRBD2. The trim removed 5 bases at V and 5 bases at J, leaving 10 bases unmatched. Looked up from germline, CDR1 is SGHNT and CDR2 is YENEEA. The CDR3 is made up of 15 amino acids. The CDR3 sequence is CASSLARGAGETQYF. CDR3 in DNA: TGTGCCAGCAGCCTTGCGCGGGGGGCTGGGGAGACCCAGTACTTC.

This clone was counted a single time. The chain links TRBV5-6 to TRBJ2-7, with a possible D match to TRBD1 (5 bases). This CDR3 is 13 amino acids long. V lost 3 bases and J 6 bases, leaving 13 bases between the germline ends. Germline values: CDR1 SGHDT, CDR2 YYEEEE. CDR3 DNA: TGTGCCAGCAGCTACCCCCCCAGGGTCGAGCAGTACTTC. Amino acid sequence: CASSYPPRVEQYF.

The rearrangement links TRBV6-1 to TRBJ1-2, with TRBD1 as a possible D gene (5 bases). The germline gives CDR1 MNHNS, CDR2 SASEGT. The germline V and J ends were trimmed by 5 bases and 6 bases, with 19 bases remaining between them. There are 15 residues in the CDR3. The CDR3 here is CASSPLGQGRDGYTF. The CDR3 bases are TGTGCCAGCAGTCCCCTGGGGCAGGGAAGAGATGGCTACACCTTC.

V usage is TRBV4-3 and J usage is TRBJ1-3; D remains ambiguous. In germline, CDR1 is LGHNA, CDR2 YSLEER. CDR3 length: 15 residues. V shed 0 bases and J shed 0 bases, with 6 bases lying between them. CDR3 nucleotide sequence: TGCGCCAGCAGCCAAGACGATGGCTCTGGAAACACCATATATTTT. It codes for CASSQDDGSGNTIYF.

This clone has more than one count but fewer than ten. The V call is TRBV5-1, the J call TRBJ1-3; 9 bases agree with TRBD1. Looked up from germline, CDR1 is SGHRS and CDR2 is YFSETQ. V gave up 1 base and J gave up 0 bases; unmatched junction bases: 2. The CDR3 is 16 residues long. CDR3 amino acids: CASSLRGQGSGNTIYF. The CDR3 DNA follows: TGCGCCAGCAGCTTGAGGGGACAGGGCTCTGGAAACACCATATATTTT.

This CDR3 is CASSLSGGPYEQYF. CDR3 bases: TGTGCCAGCAGCTTATCGGGAGGGCCATACGAGCAGTACTTC. The chain recombines TRBV7-2 with TRBJ2-7, with 8 bases matching TRBD2. Germline V CDR1 and CDR2: SGHTA, FQGNSA. The CDR3 sequence is 14 residues long. J lost 4 bases, V lost 2 bases, and 4 bases had no gene match.

This clone is labeled as medium-sized. The chain is built from TRBV7-2 and TRBJ1-1, with 7 positions matching TRBD1. V was pared by 5 bases and J by 0 bases, with 9 bases of the junction left unmatched. Per germline, CDR1 SGHTA and CDR2 FQGNSA. CDR3 size: 16 residues. The DNA for the CDR3 is TGTGCCAGCAGCCCCAGGGGGGGAGAAATGAACACTGAAGCTTTCTTT. It yields the protein CASSPRGGEMNTEAFF.

The V call is TRBV12-5, the J call TRBJ2-7; D is possibly TRBD1 (5 bases). The V gene's germline CDR1 is LGHNT and CDR2 FRNRAP. V was shortened by 2 bases and J by 1 base, with 6 bases between the two germline ends. This CDR3 comprises 13 residues. CDR3 nucleotide sequence: TGTGCTAGTGGTTTGACAGGATCCTACGAGCAGTACTTC. Protein: CASGLTGSYEQYF.

The V gene is TRBV27, the J gene TRBJ2-3; no reliable D call. From germline, CDR1 is MNHEY and CDR2 SMNVEV (reference sequence). Between the trimmed V and J ends, which lost 2 bases and 6 bases, there was a span of 9 bases. This CDR3 has 13 amino acids. CDR3 bases: TGTGCCAGCAGTTTAACTTTTGCGGATACGCAGTATTTT. Translation gives CASSLTFADTQYF.

The chain links TRBV29-1 to TRBJ1-5; 9 bases align to TRBD1. The CDR3 extends over 13 amino acids. From germline, CDR1 is SQVTM and CDR2 ANQGSEA. J was trimmed by 7 bases and V by 4 bases; bases with no gene match: 5. Here the CDR3 DNA reads TGCAGCGTTGCCGGAGGACAGGGGCAGCCCCAGCATTTT. Protein product: CSVAGGQGQPQHF.

This chain joins TRBV4-1 and TRBJ1-1, with unresolved D. Germline V gene sequence: CDR1 MGHRA, CDR2 YSYEKL. Trimming left V 4 bases short and J 1 base short, with 10 bases between. This CDR3 is 14 amino acids long. The CDR3: CASSLTPANTEAFF. CDR3 in DNA: TGCGCCAGCAGCCTGACACCCGCGAACACTGAAGCTTTCTTT.